Following are 7 T cell receptor beta chains from one sample sequenced in a study of low-dose radiotherapy and immunotherapy resistance in tumors. Primers targeting TRAV and TRBV primed first-strand cDNA, covering alpha and beta chains. TCRs underwent 15 to 25 PCR cycles of amplification with a constant-region primer and V-primer adapter. Using its own MiXCR run on the reads, TCRdb lists one record per CDR3 protein. The table includes tens of thousands of distinct CDR3 sequences, roughly 20% detected once. The time point here: after trial treatment. This sample's treatment: LDRT plus nivolumab, ipilimumab, low-dose cyclophosphamide and aspirin (RACIN trial). The sequencing used PBMCs, collected after low-dose radiotherapy plus immunotherapy. The receptors shown here come from a female donor with ovarian cancer.

This clonotype has at least ten counts. The chain combines TRBV20-1 with TRBJ1-1; TRBD1 matches at 8 bases. The CDR3 length is 12 residues. Looked up from germline, CDR1 is DFQATT and CDR2 is SNEGSKA (reference sequence). V lost 6 bases to trimming and J lost 8 bases; unmatched junction nucleotides: 8. For the CDR3, the DNA is TGCAGTGCAACGCCCGGGACAGGAGAAGCTTTCTTT. Translated: CSATPGTGEAFF.

This clonotype was counted at least ten times. The rearrangement uses TRBV7-8 and TRBJ1-3; the D gene is possibly TRBD1 (5 bases). Germline-derived CDR1 and CDR2 are SGHVS and FQNEAQ. V was pared by 1 base and J by 4 bases, with 14 bases between. The CDR3 contains 16 residues. As DNA, the CDR3 is TGTGCCAGCAGCTTAGGAGGAGGGGTTGCGGGAAACACCATATATTTT. Protein sequence: CASSLGGGVAGNTIYF.

This clonotype was found many times. In DNA, the CDR3 is TGTGCCAGCAGCTTAACGTCGGGAACTAACTATGGCTACACCTTC. The encoded protein is CASSLTSGTNYGYTF. This chain uses TRBV7-3 with TRBJ1-2; no definite D call. V was cut by 0 bases and J by 0 bases, with 8 bases left in between. Germline values: CDR1 SGHTA, CDR2 FQGTGA. The CDR3 is made up of 15 amino acids.

This clonotype was counted at least ten times. This chain connects TRBV20-1 to TRBJ1-5, with 10 bases aligning to TRBD1. This CDR3 comprises 15 residues. With 6 bases clipped from V and 5 bases from J, the junction kept 10 bases outside the gene matches. In germline, CDR1 is DFQATT, CDR2 SNEGSKA (reference sequence). CDR3 residues: CSARPPTGGYQPQHF. The DNA for the CDR3 is TGCAGTGCAAGGCCCCCGACAGGGGGCTATCAGCCCCAGCATTTT.

The chain has TRBV6-1 and TRBJ1-6, with 7 bases fitting TRBD1. Germline CDR1 reads MNHNS; CDR2 reads SASEGT. The J segment lost 6 bases and the V segment lost 1 base, leaving 9 bases of the junction unmatched. CDR3 length equals 17 residues. The CDR3 DNA reads as TGTGCCAGCAGTGAAGATTTACAGACAGGGTTTAATTCACCCCTCCACTTT. Protein product: CASSEDLQTGFNSPLHF.

This clonotype was seen ten or more times. The rearrangement joins TRBV20-1 to TRBJ2-1; D is perhaps TRBD2 (6 bases). The CDR3 contains 15 residues. V was trimmed by 6 bases and J by 6 bases, leaving 21 bases between them. Germline CDR1 reads DFQATT; CDR2 reads SNEGSKA (reference sequence). The CDR3 DNA is TGCAGTGCCGATACCCACTTGACTAGTCGCAATGAGCAGTTCTTC. It yields the protein CSADTHLTSRNEQFF.

This clonotype was counted between two and nine times. J is TRBJ2-7 and V is TRBV5-6; a weak D match, TRBD1 (6 bases). CDR3 length: 13 amino acids. The germline V and J ends were trimmed by 5 bases and 6 bases, with 15 bases remaining between them. The germline CDR1 and CDR2 sequences are SGHDT and YYEEEE. CDR3 loop: CASSPLRGGEQYF. Written as DNA, the CDR3 is TGTGCCAGCAGTCCCTTGCGAGGGGGCGAGCAGTACTTC. The full variable domain, in which reference TRBV5-6 and TRBJ2-7 provide the parts outside the CDR3, is DAGVTQSPTHLIKTRGQQVTLRCSPKSGHDTVSWYQQALGQGPQFIFQYYEEEERQRGNFPDRFSGHQFPNYSSELNVNALLLGDSALYLCASSPLRGGEQYFGPGTRLTVT.